Listed here are 18 T cell receptor beta chains from one sample, sequenced in a study of blood T cell repertoires in COVID-19. Sequenced by immunoSEQ multiplex PCR; TCRdb stores in-frame clones only, minus some. The top ten clones hold around 4.2% of a sample with about 120,000 clones, roughly 90% of them seen once. Specimen: peripheral blood. These receptors all stem from a man in his sixties with COVID-19, enrolled during active disease.

The chain recombines TRBV5-6 with TRBJ2-2; D is uncertain. This CDR3 is 14 amino acids long. The V end lost 1 base, the J end lost 6 bases, and 10 bases lay between the germline ends. Germline-derived CDR1 and CDR2 are SGHDT and YYEEEE. In nucleotides, the CDR3 is TGTGCCAGCAGCTTGTTACAGCAGCCCGGGGAGCTGTTTTTT. Protein sequence: CASSLLQQPGELFF. Drawing the rest from reference TRBV5-6 and TRBJ2-2, the complete variable domain is DAGVTQSPTHLIKTRGQQVTLRCSPKSGHDTVSWYQQALGQGPQFIFQYYEEEERQRGNFPDRFSGHQFPNYSSELNVNALLLGDSALYLCASSLLQQPGELFFGEGSRLTVL.

A single count supports this clone. This chain joins TRBV28 and TRBJ1-2, with 9 bases aligning to TRBD1. The CDR3 is made up of 14 amino acids. Germline assignment: CDR1 MDHEN and CDR2 SYDVKM. J gave up 6 bases and V 6 bases, and 8 bases lay outside the gene matches. DNA of the CDR3: TGTGCCAGCAGAGGACAGGGGAATGAGGATGGCTACACCTTC. It codes for CASRGQGNEDGYTF.

This clone appeared a single time. J is TRBJ1-4 and V is TRBV28; no clear D. Germline V gene data show CDR1 as MDHEN and CDR2 as SYDVKM. The CDR3 runs 15 residues. V was trimmed by 5 bases and J by 8 bases, leaving 18 bases between them. In DNA form, the CDR3 reads TGTGCCAGCAGTCCATACCTTCTTGCGCGGGAAAAACTGTTTTTT. Translated, it gives CASSPYLLAREKLFF.

This chain links TRBV14 with TRBJ1-1; 7 bases match TRBD1. Germline loops: CDR1 SGHDN, CDR2 FVKESK. The CDR3 runs 15 residues. V lost 1 base and J lost 1; bases outside the gene matches: 3. In nucleotides, the CDR3 is TGTGCCAGCAGCCAAGGGGGACAGTCGAACACTGAAGCTTTCTTT. This encodes CASSQGGQSNTEAFF.

In regard to this clone: Other DNA sequences of this sample code for an identical CDR3. V usage is TRBV19 and J usage is TRBJ2-3; TRBD1 agrees at 8 bases. The V and J ends lost 9 bases and 5 bases, in that order; junction bases with no gene match: 4. The CDR3 extends over 12 amino acids. CDR1 is LNHDA, CDR2 SQIVND, per germline (reference sequence). This CDR3 is CASRDRGDTQYF. The CDR3 DNA sequence: TGTGCCAGCCGAGACAGGGGAGATACGCAGTATTTT.

V usage is TRBV5-4 and J usage is TRBJ1-2; the D gene is possibly TRBD1 (5 bases). The CDR3 covers 13 residues. Germline V lookup: CDR1 SGHNT, CDR2 YYREEE (reference sequence). V shed 6 bases and J shed 2 bases, with 11 bases lying between them. CDR3 in amino acids: CASNVDRNYGYTF. The CDR3 bases are TGTGCCAGCAATGTCGACAGAAACTATGGCTACACCTTC.

V usage is TRBV18 and J usage is TRBJ1-5; TRBD1 matches at 9 bases. Germline V CDR1 and CDR2: KGHSH, LQKENI. V lost 6 bases and J lost 8; bases outside the gene matches: 8. This CDR3 spans 14 amino acids. The CDR3 DNA reads as TGTGCCAGCTCCACCGGGACAGGGAATGAGCCCCAGCATTTT. Its translation is CASSTGTGNEPQHF.

The chain uses TRBV7-2 and TRBJ1-2; D is uncertain. The CDR3 length is 14 residues. Trimming pared 1 base from V and 0 bases from J, leaving 6 bases between. Germline CDR1 is SGHTA and CDR2 is FQGNSA. CDR3 residues: CASSLGVANYGYTF. The CDR3 region has the DNA TGTGCCAGCAGCTTAGGTGTAGCTAACTATGGCTACACCTTC.

The J gene is TRBJ2-3, the V gene TRBV3-1 (or the pseudogene TRBV3-2), with D possibly being TRBD2 (7 bases). Germline CDR1 reads LGHDT; CDR2 reads YNNKEL (reference sequence). The V gene lost 1 base and the J gene lost 5 bases, with 13 bases spanning the gap. There are 15 residues in the CDR3. The CDR3 nucleotides read TGTGCCAGCAGCCAAGCGGGGGGCAGGGAAGATACGCAGTATTTT. Its protein is CASSQAGGREDTQYF.

The J gene is TRBJ1-5, the V gene TRBV6-5; D call uncertain. V lost 7 bases, J lost 4 bases, and 14 bases lay in between. CDR1 and CDR2 from the germline V gene are MNHEY and SVGAGI. The CDR3 is made up of 14 amino acids. The chain's CDR3 is CASIKTNGNQPQHF. The CDR3 DNA reads TGTGCCAGCATAAAAACAAACGGGAATCAGCCCCAGCATTTT.

J is TRBJ1-3 and V is TRBV9; no firm D call. Germline V gene sequence: CDR1 SGDLS, CDR2 YYNGEE. Trimming removed 0 bases from V and 0 bases from J, with 7 bases in between. This CDR3 is built from 15 residues. The CDR3 spells CASSVGISSGNTIYF. The CDR3 DNA reads as TGTGCCAGCAGCGTAGGTATTAGCTCTGGAAACACCATATATTTT.

The V and J genes are TRBV6-5 and TRBJ1-2; D not certain. V lost 5 bases and J 6 bases, leaving 7 bases between the germline ends. This CDR3 is 11 amino acids long. In germline, CDR1 is MNHEY, CDR2 SVGAGI. CDR3 DNA sequence: TGTGCCAGCAGTACGGGAGATGGCTACACCTTC. As protein: CASSTGDGYTF.

CDR3 nucleotide sequence: TGTGCCAGCAGGGACAGGTCAATCACTGAAGCTTTCTTT. It yields the protein CASRDRSITEAFF. The chain employs TRBV11-2 and TRBJ1-1, with 7 bases lining up with TRBD1. The CDR3 consists of 13 residues. The V and J ends lost 6 bases and 4 bases, in that order; junction bases with no gene match: 5. Germline lookup yields CDR1 SGHAT and CDR2 FQNNGV.

The chain links TRBV7-9 to TRBJ1-1, with D possibly matching TRBD1 (5 bases). Trimming left V 1 base short and J 3 bases short, with 9 bases between. The CDR3 contains 14 residues. Germline V gives CDR1 SEHNR, CDR2 FQNEAQ (reference sequence). The CDR3, as DNA: TGTGCCAGCAGCTTAGATCAGGGTTACACTGAAGCTTTCTTT. This translates into CASSLDQGYTEAFF.

In its sample, this clone was seen a few times. The chain links TRBV6-1 to TRBJ1-4, with D maybe TRBD1 (6 bases). Trimming took off 4 bases at V and 1 base at J, with 13 bases between the two ends. CDR1 MNHNS and CDR2 SASEGT come from the germline V gene. The length of the CDR3 is 16 residues. The CDR3 loop reads CASSGRSQGTNEKLFF. The CDR3 nucleotides are TGTGCCAGCAGTGGACGATCACAGGGAACTAATGAAAAACTGTTTTTT.

As regards this clone: This sample includes further DNA sequences coding for the same CDR3. This rearrangement joins TRBV11-2 to TRBJ1-5; D call uncertain. Germline V gives CDR1 SGHAT, CDR2 FQNNGV. This CDR3 spans 13 amino acids. The V end was cut by 2 bases, the J end by 4 bases, with 6 bases between. The CDR3 region has the DNA TGTGCCAGCAGCTTATCGTTAAATCAGCCCCAGCATTTT. As protein: CASSLSLNQPQHF.

The rearrangement uses TRBV9 and TRBJ2-2; no reliable D call. The CDR3 is made up of 13 amino acids. Germline CDR1 is SGDLS and CDR2 is YYNGEE. V was pared by 4 bases and J by 5 bases, with 9 bases between. Written as DNA, the CDR3 is TGTGCCAGCAGCCTCCGGTCGACCGGGGAGCTGTTTTTT. Protein product: CASSLRSTGELFF.

The chain couples TRBV12-3 or TRBV12-4 to TRBJ1-2; D gene ambiguous. V lost 0 bases, J lost 4 bases, and 6 bases lay in between. The CDR3 has 13 amino acids. In DNA form, the CDR3 reads TGTGCCAGCAGTTTAGCCAGTCCCTATGGCTACACCTTC. Its protein product is CASSLASPYGYTF.